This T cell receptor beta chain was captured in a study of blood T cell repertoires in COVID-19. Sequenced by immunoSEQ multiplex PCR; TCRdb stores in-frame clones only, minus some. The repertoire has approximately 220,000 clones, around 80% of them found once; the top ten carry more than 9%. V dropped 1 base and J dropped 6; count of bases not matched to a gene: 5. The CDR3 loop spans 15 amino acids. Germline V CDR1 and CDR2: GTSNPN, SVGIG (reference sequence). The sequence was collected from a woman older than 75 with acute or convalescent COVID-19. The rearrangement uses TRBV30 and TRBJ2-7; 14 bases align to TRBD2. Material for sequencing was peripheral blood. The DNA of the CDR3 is TGTGCCTGGAGTGCGAGACTAGCGGGGGGGCCCGAGCAGTACTTC. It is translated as CAWSARLAGGPEQYF.